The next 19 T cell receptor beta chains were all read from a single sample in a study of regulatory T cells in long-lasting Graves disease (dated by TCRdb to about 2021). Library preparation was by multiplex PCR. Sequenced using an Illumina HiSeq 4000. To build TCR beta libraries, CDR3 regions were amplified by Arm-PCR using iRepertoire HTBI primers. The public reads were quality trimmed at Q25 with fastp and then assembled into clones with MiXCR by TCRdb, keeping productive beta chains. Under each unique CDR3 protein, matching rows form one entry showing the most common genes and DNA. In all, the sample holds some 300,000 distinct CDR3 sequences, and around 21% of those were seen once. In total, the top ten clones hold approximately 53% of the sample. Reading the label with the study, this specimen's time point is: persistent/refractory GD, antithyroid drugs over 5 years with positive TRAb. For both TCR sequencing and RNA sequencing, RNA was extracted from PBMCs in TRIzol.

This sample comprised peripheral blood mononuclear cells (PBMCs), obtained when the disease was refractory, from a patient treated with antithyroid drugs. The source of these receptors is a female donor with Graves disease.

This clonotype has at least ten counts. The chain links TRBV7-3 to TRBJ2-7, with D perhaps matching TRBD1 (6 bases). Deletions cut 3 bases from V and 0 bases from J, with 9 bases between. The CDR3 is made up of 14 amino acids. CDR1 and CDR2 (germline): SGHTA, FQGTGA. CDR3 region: CASSLSGASYEQYF. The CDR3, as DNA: TGTGCCAGCAGCTTGTCAGGGGCCTCCTACGAGCAGTACTTC.

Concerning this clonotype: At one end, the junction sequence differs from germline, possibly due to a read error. CDR3: CASSPGQGTDYDQPRHF. The CDR3 DNA reads TGTGCCAGCAGTCCAGGCCAAGGGACAGATTACGATCAGCCCCGGCATTTT. The chain recombines TRBV12-3 or TRBV12-4 with TRBJ1-5; the match to TRBD1 covers 7 bases. CDR3 length: 17 residues.

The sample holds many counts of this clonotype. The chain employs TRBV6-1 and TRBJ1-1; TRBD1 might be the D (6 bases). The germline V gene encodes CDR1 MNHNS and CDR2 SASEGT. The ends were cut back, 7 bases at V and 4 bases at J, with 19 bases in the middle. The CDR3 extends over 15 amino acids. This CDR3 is CASIAAAKGGTEAFF. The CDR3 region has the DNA TGTGCCAGCATTGCCGCAGCAAAAGGGGGCACTGAAGCTTTCTTT.

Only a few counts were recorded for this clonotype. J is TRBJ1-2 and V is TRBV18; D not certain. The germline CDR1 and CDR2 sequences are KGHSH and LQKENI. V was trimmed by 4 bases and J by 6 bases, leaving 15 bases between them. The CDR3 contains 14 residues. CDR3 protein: CASSQEGSGNGYTF. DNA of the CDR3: TGTGCCAGCTCACAGGAGGGCAGTGGGAATGGCTACACCTTC.

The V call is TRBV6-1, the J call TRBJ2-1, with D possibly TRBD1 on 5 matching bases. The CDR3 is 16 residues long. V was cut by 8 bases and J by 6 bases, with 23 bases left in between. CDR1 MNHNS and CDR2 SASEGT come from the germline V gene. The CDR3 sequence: CASPAADQGRGNEQFF. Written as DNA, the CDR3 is TGTGCCAGCCCCGCCGCTGATCAGGGAAGAGGCAATGAGCAGTTCTTC.

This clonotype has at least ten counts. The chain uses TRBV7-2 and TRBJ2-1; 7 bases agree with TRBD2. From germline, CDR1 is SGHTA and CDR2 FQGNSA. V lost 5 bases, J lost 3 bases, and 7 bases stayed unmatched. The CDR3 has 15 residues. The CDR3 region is CASSPDRTSYNEQFF. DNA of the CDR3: TGTGCCAGCAGCCCCGACCGGACTAGCTACAATGAGCAGTTCTTC.

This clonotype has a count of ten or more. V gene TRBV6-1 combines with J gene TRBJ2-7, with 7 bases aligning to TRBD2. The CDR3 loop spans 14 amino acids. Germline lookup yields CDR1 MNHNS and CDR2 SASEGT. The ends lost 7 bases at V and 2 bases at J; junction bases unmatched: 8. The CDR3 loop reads CASNRGTTTYEQYF. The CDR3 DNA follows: TGTGCCAGCAATCGGGGGACTACAACCTACGAGCAGTACTTC.

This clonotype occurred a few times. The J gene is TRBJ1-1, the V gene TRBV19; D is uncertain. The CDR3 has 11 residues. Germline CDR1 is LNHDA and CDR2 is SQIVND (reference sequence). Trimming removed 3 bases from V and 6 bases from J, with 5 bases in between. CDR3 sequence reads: CASSIGAEAFF. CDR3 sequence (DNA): TGTGCCAGTAGTATTGGGGCTGAAGCTTTCTTT.

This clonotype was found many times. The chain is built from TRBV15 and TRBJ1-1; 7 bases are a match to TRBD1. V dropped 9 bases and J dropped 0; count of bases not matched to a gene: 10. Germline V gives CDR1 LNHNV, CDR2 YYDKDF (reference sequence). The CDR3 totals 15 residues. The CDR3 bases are TGTGCCACTTCACATAACAGGGGAATGAACACTGAAGCTTTCTTT. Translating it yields CATSHNRGMNTEAFF.

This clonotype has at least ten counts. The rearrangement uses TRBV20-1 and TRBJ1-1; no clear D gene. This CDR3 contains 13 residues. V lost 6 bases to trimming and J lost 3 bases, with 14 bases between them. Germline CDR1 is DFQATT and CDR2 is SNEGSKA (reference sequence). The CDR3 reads CSAQIRTYTEAFF. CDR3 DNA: TGCAGTGCACAAATCAGGACGTACACTGAAGCTTTCTTT.

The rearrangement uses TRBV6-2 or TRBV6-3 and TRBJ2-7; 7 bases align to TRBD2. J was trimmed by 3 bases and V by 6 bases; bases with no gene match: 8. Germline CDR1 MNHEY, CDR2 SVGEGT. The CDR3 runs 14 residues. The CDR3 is CASSWEGGFYEQYF. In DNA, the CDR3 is TGTGCCAGCAGCTGGGAGGGAGGATTCTACGAGCAGTACTTC.

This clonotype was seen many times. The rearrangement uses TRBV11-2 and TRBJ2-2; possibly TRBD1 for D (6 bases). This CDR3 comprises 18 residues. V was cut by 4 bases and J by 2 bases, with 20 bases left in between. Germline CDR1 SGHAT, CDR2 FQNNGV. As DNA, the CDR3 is TGTGCCAGCAGCTCTGTACTCCCCGGACAGCTTAACACCGGGGAGCTGTTTTTT. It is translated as CASSSVLPGQLNTGELFF.

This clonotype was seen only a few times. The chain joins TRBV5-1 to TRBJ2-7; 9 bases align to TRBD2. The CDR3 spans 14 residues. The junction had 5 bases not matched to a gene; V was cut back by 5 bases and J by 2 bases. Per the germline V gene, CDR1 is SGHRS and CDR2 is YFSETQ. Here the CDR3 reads CASSMTSGPYEQYF. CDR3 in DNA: TGCGCCAGCAGTATGACTAGCGGTCCCTACGAGCAGTACTTC.

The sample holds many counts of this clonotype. The DNA of the CDR3 is TGTGCCAGCAGCTTAGGCGTCCTGGGGGGCGGGGAGACCCAGTACTTC. Protein product: CASSLGVLGGGETQYF. V usage is TRBV7-2 and J usage is TRBJ2-5, with D possibly being TRBD1 or TRBD2 (6 bases each). In germline, CDR1 is SGHTA, CDR2 FQGNSA. The CDR3 loop spans 16 amino acids. Trimming left V 1 base short and J 5 bases short, with 17 bases between.

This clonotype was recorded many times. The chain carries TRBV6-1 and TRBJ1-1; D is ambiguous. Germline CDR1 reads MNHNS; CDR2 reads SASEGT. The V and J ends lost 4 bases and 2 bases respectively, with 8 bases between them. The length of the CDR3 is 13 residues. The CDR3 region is CASSVRFNTEAFF. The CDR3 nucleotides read TGTGCCAGCAGTGTCAGGTTCAACACTGAAGCTTTCTTT.

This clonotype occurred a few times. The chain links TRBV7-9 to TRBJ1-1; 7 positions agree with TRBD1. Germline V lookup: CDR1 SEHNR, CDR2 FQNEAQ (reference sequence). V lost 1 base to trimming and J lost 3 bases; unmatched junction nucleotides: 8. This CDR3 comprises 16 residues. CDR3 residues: CASSLVGPGGDTEAFF. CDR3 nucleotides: TGTGCCAGCAGCTTAGTAGGTCCAGGGGGTGACACTGAAGCTTTCTTT.

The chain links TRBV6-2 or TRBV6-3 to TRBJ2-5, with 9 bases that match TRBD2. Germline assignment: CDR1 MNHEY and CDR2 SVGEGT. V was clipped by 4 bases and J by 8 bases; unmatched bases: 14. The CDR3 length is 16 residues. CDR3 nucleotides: TGTGCCAGCAGTTTCACCGTGACTAGCGGTACACTCACCCAGTACTTC. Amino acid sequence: CASSFTVTSGTLTQYF.

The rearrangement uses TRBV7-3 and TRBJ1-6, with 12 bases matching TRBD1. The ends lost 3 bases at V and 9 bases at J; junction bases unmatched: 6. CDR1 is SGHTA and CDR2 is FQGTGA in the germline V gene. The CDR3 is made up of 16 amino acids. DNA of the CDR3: TGTGCCAGCAGCTTGGAAGGGACAGGGGGCGGTTCACCCCTCCACTTT. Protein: CASSLEGTGGGSPLHF.

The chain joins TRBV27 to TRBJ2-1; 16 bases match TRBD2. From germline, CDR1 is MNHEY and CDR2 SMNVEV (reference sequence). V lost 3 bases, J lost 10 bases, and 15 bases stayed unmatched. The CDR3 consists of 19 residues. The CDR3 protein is CASSFWSVGTSGRAGEQFF. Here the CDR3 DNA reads TGTGCCAGCAGTTTTTGGTCTGTCGGGACTAGCGGGAGGGCCGGCGAGCAGTTCTTC.